The present TCR beta chain was sequenced within a study of T-cell memory formation after mild COVID-19. TCRdb recomputed calls from the 5' RACE reads with MiXCR, one row per CDR3 protein. The sample shows 200,000 to 300,000 distinct CDR3 sequences, roughly a sixth of them seen only once. Sequenced input: PBMCs or a T cell subset sorted from them (not recorded which). This TCR was recovered from a young man who had mild COVID-19 (a few samples of this study predate the infection). Cell type and time point are not known.

CDR3 sequence: CSASRDSLSYEQYF. The CDR3 nucleotides are TGCAGTGCTAGCCGGGACAGCCTCTCCTACGAGCAGTACTTC. This chain links TRBV20-1 with TRBJ2-7; 7 bases line up with TRBD1. Germline loops: CDR1 DFQATT, CDR2 SNEGSKA (reference sequence). Trimming cost V 3 bases and J 0 bases; bases outside gene matches: 5. This CDR3 contains 14 residues.